This is a list of T cell receptor beta chains from one sample in a study of T-cell reconstitution after alpha-beta-depleted transplantation in children. In TCRdb, the PCR reads were re-called with MiXCR into one record per CDR3 protein. The table lists about 48,000 distinct CDR3 sequences, 5.8% of them singletons. Sequenced here: PBMCs, mostly from graft donor cells, sampled 60 days after TCRalphabeta/CD19-depleted stem cell transplant. These receptors were taken from a female patient aged 2-10 years who had a stem cell transplant for aplastic anemia, so the T cells may come from the graft donor. The CDR3 runs from the conserved cysteine through the conserved F or W. The order of the fields is clone size, V gene, D gene, J gene, CDR3 protein, CDR3 DNA. D genes are given only for firm matches. Rows may omit the clone size; those that give it use once, few, many or a size class.

size: many; V: TRBV12-3/TRBV12-4; D: TRBD1; J: TRBJ1-5; CDR3: CASSRQGVTAQHF; DNA: TGTGCCAGCAGTAGACAGGGTGTAACGGCCCAGCATTTT
size: many; V: TRBV5-1; D: TRBD2; J: TRBJ2-1; CDR3: CASSLVAGAPSYNEQFF; DNA: TGCGCCAGCAGCTTGGTAGCGGGGGCCCCCTCCTACAATGAGCAGTTCTTC
size: few; V: TRBV7-9; D: NA; J: TRBJ2-6; CDR3: CASSYFGTSPGANVLTF; DNA: TGTGCCAGCAGCTACTTCGGGACATCTCCTGGGGCCAACGTCCTGACTTTC
size: many; V: TRBV24-1; D: NA; J: TRBJ2-7; CDR3: CATSGAEEISGEQYF; DNA: TGTGCCACCAGTGGGGCCGAGGAGATCAGCGGCGAGCAGTACTTC
size: many; V: TRBV5-6; D: NA; J: TRBJ2-7; CDR3: CASSLGQVQGGQYF; DNA: TGTGCCAGCAGCTTGGGACAGGTTCAGGGGGGGCAGTACTTC
size: many; V: TRBV10-3; D: NA; J: TRBJ2-5; CDR3: CAISEFGGSGETQYF; DNA: TGTGCCATCAGTGAATTTGGGGGGAGCGGGGAGACCCAGTACTTC
size: many; V: TRBV18; D: NA; J: TRBJ2-1; CDR3: CASSPPLSDEQFF; DNA: TGTGCCAGCTCACCACCGCTTTCCGATGAGCAGTTCTTC
size: few; V: TRBV6-1; D: TRBD1; J: TRBJ1-1; CDR3: CASSSDRGRDTEAFF; DNA: TGTGCCAGCAGTAGCGACAGGGGGCGCGACACTGAAGCTTTCTTT
size: many; V: TRBV28; D: NA; J: TRBJ1-2; CDR3: CASRGLIWANYGYTF; DNA: TGTGCCAGCAGGGGCTTGATATGGGCTAACTATGGCTACACCTTC
size: many; V: TRBV7-3; D: NA; J: TRBJ2-2; CDR3: CASSLNQLPTGELFF; DNA: TGTGCCAGCAGCTTAAATCAACTTCCAACCGGGGAGCTGTTTTTT
size: NA; V: TRBV2; D: NA; J: TRBJ1-4; CDR3: CASSIGQREKLFF; DNA: TGTGCCAGCAGTATAGGACAGAGAGAAAAACTGTTTTTT
size: many; V: TRBV20-1; D: TRBD1; J: TRBJ2-2; CDR3: CSAFYRDSTGELFF; DNA: TGCAGTGCTTTCTACAGGGACAGCACCGGGGAGCTGTTTTTT
size: many; V: TRBV25-1; D: TRBD1; J: TRBJ2-1; CDR3: CASRTGQGEIWSYNEQFF; DNA: TGTGCCAGCAGAACGGGACAGGGGGAGATTTGGTCCTACAATGAGCAGTTCTTC
size: NA; V: TRBV4-2; D: NA; J: TRBJ1-4; CDR3: CASSQVGREGEKLFF; DNA: TGTGCCAGCAGCCAAGTCGGCAGGGAGGGGGAAAAACTGTTTTTT
size: many; V: TRBV20-1; D: NA; J: TRBJ1-5; CDR3: CSAQRDLNQPQHF; DNA: TGCAGTGCTCAAAGGGACCTAAATCAGCCCCAGCATTTT
size: NA; V: TRBV18; D: TRBD2; J: TRBJ2-2; CDR3: CASSPLAGGTTGELFF; DNA: TGTGCCAGCTCACCCCTAGCGGGGGGAACCACCGGGGAGCTGTTTTTT
size: few; V: TRBV7-2; D: NA; J: TRBJ1-2; CDR3: CASSGLGRLLDGYTF; DNA: TGTGCCAGCAGCGGCCTGGGACGGCTCCTAGATGGCTACACCTTC
size: many; V: TRBV6-1; D: TRBD1; J: TRBJ1-2; CDR3: CASSEATGPNYGYTF; DNA: TGTGCCAGCAGTGAAGCGACAGGGCCCAACTATGGCTACACCTTC
size: many; V: TRBV12-3/TRBV12-4; D: NA; J: TRBJ1-5; CDR3: CATTKRVNQPQHF; DNA: TGTGCCACTACAAAAAGGGTGAACCAGCCCCAGCATTTT
size: many; V: TRBV12-3/TRBV12-4; D: NA; J: TRBJ2-3; CDR3: CASREGATQYF; DNA: TGTGCCAGCAGGGAGGGTGCGACGCAGTATTTT
size: many; V: TRBV5-1; D: NA; J: TRBJ1-4; CDR3: CASSIGRGANEKLFF; DNA: TGCGCCAGCAGCATTGGTAGGGGCGCGAATGAAAAACTGTTTTTT
size: NA; V: TRBV28; D: NA; J: TRBJ2-1; CDR3: CASSFSPPDGVHNEQFF; DNA: TGTGCCAGCAGTTTCTCACCTCCGGACGGAGTCCACAATGAGCAGTTCTTC
size: medium-sized; V: TRBV28; D: NA; J: TRBJ1-5; CDR3: CASSGGPGRNQPQHF; DNA: TGTGCCAGCAGTGGGGGGCCAGGGCGGAATCAGCCCCAGCATTTT
size: many; V: TRBV6-1; D: TRBD1; J: TRBJ2-7; CDR3: CASYLLRDRFIF; DNA: TGTGCCAGCTACTTACTCCGGGACAGGTTCATATTC
size: many; V: TRBV20-1; D: TRBD1; J: TRBJ1-2; CDR3: CSPGGPGYGYTF; DNA: TGCAGTCCAGGGGGCCCAGGCTATGGCTACACCTTC
size: NA; V: TRBV19; D: TRBD2; J: TRBJ2-1; CDR3: CASSTTNGRYNEQFF; DNA: TGTGCCAGTAGTACCACGAACGGGAGGTACAATGAGCAGTTCTTC
size: many; V: TRBV20-1; D: NA; J: TRBJ2-7; CDR3: CSARRSSYEQYF; DNA: TGCAGTGCTAGACGGAGCTCCTACGAGCAGTACTTC
size: many; V: TRBV27; D: NA; J: TRBJ2-2; CDR3: CASSSWGYTGELFF; DNA: TGTGCCAGCAGTTCCTGGGGCTACACCGGGGAGCTGTTTTTT
size: few; V: TRBV7-2; D: NA; J: TRBJ1-1; CDR3: CASSLEGRVNTEAFF; DNA: TGTGCCAGCAGCTTAGAGGGCAGGGTGAACACTGAAGCTTTCTTT
size: many; V: TRBV28; D: NA; J: TRBJ1-1; CDR3: CASSPRTDREAFF; DNA: TGTGCCAGCAGTCCCCGAACCGACCGTGAAGCTTTCTTT
size: many; V: TRBV10-3; D: NA; J: TRBJ2-1; CDR3: CAISESGRGEYNEQFF; DNA: TGTGCCATCAGTGAGTCAGGGCGCGGGGAGTACAATGAGCAGTTCTTC
size: NA; V: TRBV28; D: NA; J: TRBJ1-2; CDR3: CASSLLHRDSNGYTF; DNA: TGTGCCAGCAGTTTACTGCACAGGGATAGTAATGGCTACACCTTC
size: few; V: TRBV28; D: TRBD1; J: TRBJ1-2; CDR3: CASSVLTTGDYGYTF; DNA: TGTGCCAGCAGTGTTCTAACGACAGGGGACTATGGCTACACCTTC
size: NA; V: TRBV4-1; D: TRBD1; J: TRBJ1-2; CDR3: CASSPPGQYYGYTF; DNA: TGCGCCAGCAGCCCCCCGGGACAGTACTATGGCTACACCTTC
size: NA; V: TRBV18; D: NA; J: TRBJ2-7; CDR3: CASSPRGRGFSYEQYF; DNA: TGTGCCAGCTCACCACGGGGTCGCGGTTTCTCCTACGAGCAGTACTTC
size: many; V: TRBV7-2; D: TRBD1; J: TRBJ2-1; CDR3: CASSLQGCNEQFF; DNA: TGTGCCAGCAGCCTACAGGGGTGTAATGAGCAGTTCTTC
size: NA; V: TRBV2; D: TRBD2; J: TRBJ2-1; CDR3: CASRGTSKLVEQFF; DNA: TGTGCCAGCAGGGGGACTAGCAAATTGGTTGAGCAGTTCTTC
size: many; V: TRBV6-5; D: NA; J: TRBJ1-4; CDR3: CASSSGTHNEKLFF; DNA: TGTGCCAGCAGCTCCGGGACCCATAATGAAAAACTGTTTTTT
size: many; V: TRBV7-6; D: TRBD2; J: TRBJ2-1; CDR3: CASSRGAGAYNEQFF; DNA: TGTGCCAGCAGCCGGGGTGCGGGGGCCTACAATGAGCAGTTCTTC
size: many; V: TRBV5-1; D: NA; J: TRBJ2-5; CDR3: CASSLDKGWETQYF; DNA: TGCGCCAGCAGCTTGGACAAGGGATGGGAGACCCAGTACTTC
size: few; V: TRBV28; D: NA; J: TRBJ1-4; CDR3: CASSFWTVGKLFF; DNA: TGTGCCAGCAGTTTTTGGACGGTCGGAAAACTGTTTTTT
size: many; V: TRBV6-5; D: NA; J: TRBJ2-3; CDR3: CASSPPGSASTDTQYF; DNA: TGTGCCAGCAGTCCTCCGGGGAGCGCGAGCACAGATACGCAGTATTTT
size: many; V: TRBV6-5; D: NA; J: TRBJ2-2; CDR3: CASSRTEINTGELFF; DNA: TGTGCCAGCAGTCGCACAGAAATAAACACCGGGGAGCTGTTTTTT
size: many; V: TRBV5-1; D: TRBD2; J: TRBJ2-1; CDR3: CASALGEGSYNEQFF; DNA: TGCGCCAGCGCCCTGGGGGAGGGCTCCTACAATGAGCAGTTCTTC
size: many; V: TRBV20-1; D: NA; J: TRBJ2-5; CDR3: CSARGPSGEETQYF; DNA: TGCAGTGCTAGGGGACCCTCAGGGGAAGAGACCCAGTACTTC
size: NA; V: TRBV20-1; D: TRBD2; J: TRBJ2-7; CDR3: CSARGFRGVGGSSYEQYF; DNA: TGCAGTGCTAGAGGGTTCCGCGGGGTGGGGGGGAGCTCCTACGAGCAGTACTTC
size: many; V: TRBV30; D: TRBD2; J: TRBJ2-1; CDR3: CAWSGVAGPLEDEQFF; DNA: TGTGCCTGGAGTGGCGTAGCGGGCCCTTTAGAGGATGAGCAGTTCTTC
size: many; V: TRBV4-1; D: NA; J: TRBJ2-5; CDR3: CASSQGGPRETQYF; DNA: TGCGCCAGCAGCCAAGGGGGCCCCAGGGAGACCCAGTACTTC
size: many; V: TRBV7-9; D: NA; J: TRBJ2-5; CDR3: CASSQEVVETQYF; DNA: TGTGCCAGCAGTCAGGAGGTCGTGGAGACCCAGTACTTC
size: many; V: TRBV29-1; D: NA; J: TRBJ2-5; CDR3: CSVDWETQYF; DNA: TGCAGCGTTGATTGGGAGACCCAGTACTTC
size: many; V: TRBV12-3/TRBV12-4; D: NA; J: TRBJ2-7; CDR3: CASSPPRGSGYEQYF; DNA: TGTGCCAGCAGTCCTCCCCGGGGGTCGGGCTACGAGCAGTACTTC
size: many; V: TRBV20-1; D: TRBD1; J: TRBJ1-1; CDR3: CSARQGGMNTEAFF; DNA: TGCAGTGCTAGACAGGGGGGTATGAACACTGAAGCTTTCTTT
size: medium-sized; V: TRBV7-9; D: TRBD2; J: TRBJ2-7; CDR3: CASTPPREGSGDEQYF; DNA: TGTGCCAGCACCCCACCGCGGGAGGGCAGTGGCGACGAGCAGTACTTC
size: many; V: TRBV12-3/TRBV12-4; D: NA; J: TRBJ2-1; CDR3: CASRAKLGPRGNEQFF; DNA: TGTGCCAGTCGAGCGAAGTTAGGACCACGGGGAAATGAGCAGTTCTTC
size: many; V: TRBV7-3; D: NA; J: TRBJ1-2; CDR3: CASSPGPNNYGYTF; DNA: TGTGCCAGCAGCCCCGGGCCTAACAACTATGGCTACACCTTC
size: many; V: TRBV12-3/TRBV12-4; D: TRBD2; J: TRBJ2-3; CDR3: CASSSSAGGSRTQYF; DNA: TGTGCCAGCAGTTCCTCAGCGGGGGGCTCCCGCACGCAGTATTTT
size: few; V: TRBV6-6; D: NA; J: TRBJ2-7; CDR3: CASSPGSTYEQYF; DNA: TGTGCCAGCAGTCCAGGTTCCACCTACGAGCAGTACTTC
size: many; V: TRBV20-1; D: TRBD2; J: TRBJ2-1; CDR3: CSAKLAGGKNEQFF; DNA: TGCAGTGCAAAACTAGCGGGGGGGAAGAATGAGCAGTTCTTC
size: NA; V: TRBV18; D: NA; J: TRBJ1-5; CDR3: CASSPPGEGQPQHF; DNA: TGTGCCAGCTCACCACCGGGGGAGGGGCAGCCCCAGCATTTT
size: many; V: TRBV6-6; D: TRBD1; J: TRBJ2-5; CDR3: CASSYKGAFETQYF; DNA: TGTGCCAGCAGTTACAAGGGGGCTTTCGAGACCCAGTACTTC